A single sample gave rise to the 23 T cell receptor beta chains below, sequenced in a study of T cell repertoires in breast cancer. Primers covering all TCR V genes were used in emulsion RT-PCR on CD8+ T cells. Unpaired genes were suppressed by blocking oligonucleotides during a second nested PCR. TCRdb independently ran MiXCR on the emulsion pairing reads; one entry per CDR3 protein. The sample shows several thousand distinct CDR3 sequences, around 40% of them seen only once. Sample: CD8+ T cells. These receptor sequences come from a pool of human donors with breast cancer or a healthy control (not recorded which).

This clonotype was seen just once. The junction departs from germline at one end; a sequencing error may be responsible. The chain employs TRBV7-3 and TRBJ2-3, with TRBD2 identical over 10 bases. Germline V lookup: CDR1 SGHTA, CDR2 FQGTGA. The CDR3 has 21 residues. This chain's CDR3 is CASSLKGPSGGPGGFTGTQYF. In DNA form, the CDR3 reads TGTGCCAGCAGCCTAAAGGGCCCTAGCGGGGGTCCGGGGGGTTTTACAGGTACGCAGTATTTT.

About this clonotype itself: The CDR3 end shows no conserved phenylalanine or tryptophan, and so a read error is likely. The rearrangement links TRBV3-1 to TRBJ1-2; possible D gene TRBD1, 5 bases. The CDR3 runs to 14 residues. Trimming pared 0 bases from V and 8 bases from J, leaving 13 bases between. Germline values: CDR1 LGHDT, CDR2 YNNKEL (reference sequence). Here the CDR3 reads CASSQDSGAGGYTS. CDR3 sequence (DNA): TGTGCCAGCAGCCAAGATTCCGGGGCTGGGGGCTACACCTCA.

The rearrangement joins TRBV7-2 to TRBJ1-2, with D possibly matching TRBD1 (6 bases). V dropped 5 bases and J dropped 9 bases, with 19 bases sitting between them. CDR3 size: 14 residues. Germline values: CDR1 SGHTA, CDR2 FQGNSA. CDR3 sequence reads: CASSPRDTGDCYTF. The CDR3 DNA is TGTGCCAGCAGCCCGCGGGACACGGGGGATTGCTACACCTTC.

The chain combines TRBV18 with TRBJ2-1, with D hard to call. This CDR3 is built from 15 residues. Trimming removed 6 bases at V and 0 bases at J, with 12 bases between. CDR1 and CDR2 from the germline V gene are KGHSH and LQKENI. This chain's CDR3 is CASSPGLDSYNEQFF. The CDR3, as DNA: TGTGCCAGCTCCCCAGGTCTTGACTCCTACAATGAGCAGTTCTTC.

This rearrangement joins TRBV28 to TRBJ1-1, with a possible D match to TRBD1 (6 bases). Trimming left V 4 bases short and J 6 bases short, with 24 bases between. CDR1 MDHEN and CDR2 SYDVKM come from the germline V gene. The length of the CDR3 is 17 residues. CDR3 in DNA: TGTGCCAGCAGTTCGCTAGTACAGGGAGTGGGATGGGCTGAAGCTTTCTTT. This sequence encodes CASSSLVQGVGWAEAFF. Filled out from reference TRBV28 and TRBJ1-1, the complete variable domain reads DVKVTQSSRYLVKRTGEKVFLECVQDMDHENMFWYRQDPGLGLRLIYFSYDVKMKEKGDIPEGYSVSREKKERFSLILESASTNQTSMYLCASSSLVQGVGWAEAFFGQGTRLTVV.

This clonotype was detected only a few times. The chain joins TRBV29-1 to TRBJ2-2, with unresolved D. The CDR3 is 14 amino acids. The V end was cut by 4 bases, the J end by 6 bases, with 15 bases between. Germline CDR1 SQVTM, CDR2 ANQGSEA. CDR3 DNA: TGCAGCGTTGGGCGAGCAGCAGGTTCCGGGGAGCTGTTTTTT. Translated, it gives CSVGRAAGSGELFF.

This clonotype has ten or more counts. The V call is TRBV5-4, the J call TRBJ2-5; the D gene is possibly TRBD2 (6 bases). CDR1 is SGHNT and CDR2 is YYREEE in the germline V gene (reference sequence). The germline V and J ends were trimmed by 2 bases and 2 bases, with 10 bases remaining between them. This CDR3 contains 14 residues. The CDR3 DNA is TGTGCCAGCAGCTTCCCCGCGGGGCAAGAGACCCAGTACTTC. This codes for CASSFPAGQETQYF.

This clonotype has at least ten counts. J is TRBJ2-1 and V is TRBV18; 11 positions match TRBD1. V was pared by 6 bases and J by 2 bases, with 12 bases of the junction left unmatched. There are 18 residues in the CDR3. The germline CDR1 and CDR2 sequences are KGHSH and LQKENI. CDR3 sequence (DNA): TGTGCCAGCTCCCCGGGACAGGGGGGGATATTGCCCTACAATGAGCAGTTCTTC. Its translation is CASSPGQGGILPYNEQFF.

The genes are TRBV24-1 and TRBJ2-2; TRBD1 is a possible D gene (6 bases). Trimming pared 7 bases from V and 4 bases from J, leaving 12 bases between. CDR3 length: 14 amino acids. The germline V gene encodes CDR1 KGHDR and CDR2 SFDVKD. The CDR3 region has the DNA TGTGCCACCAGCACGGACAGCTCCACCGGGGAGCTGTTTTTT. As protein: CATSTDSSTGELFF.

This clonotype was seen ten or more times. J is TRBJ2-1 and V is TRBV28; 8 nucleotides agree with TRBD2. The CDR3 loop spans 15 amino acids. The germline gives CDR1 MDHEN, CDR2 SYDVKM. Trimming cost V 3 bases and J 5 bases; bases outside gene matches: 6. The CDR3 spells CASSFGGGQHNEQFF. The CDR3 coding sequence is TGTGCCAGCAGTTTCGGGGGGGGGCAGCACAATGAGCAGTTCTTC.

This clonotype is labeled as medium-sized. This rearrangement joins TRBV12-3 or TRBV12-4 to TRBJ2-2; the match to TRBD2 covers 12 bases. Germline trimming cut 0 bases from V and 3 bases from J; bases unmatched to any gene: 2. CDR3 length equals 17 residues. CDR3: CASSLALAGGHTGELFF. In DNA, the CDR3 is TGTGCCAGCAGTTTAGCGCTAGCGGGAGGGCACACCGGGGAGCTGTTTTTT.

This clonotype appeared a few times. The CDR3 DNA is TGTGCCAGCAGCTTAGGGAGGGGATATGGCTACACCTTC. It codes for CASSLGRGYGYTF. The chain couples TRBV5-6 to TRBJ1-2; possible D gene TRBD1, 5 bases. Per the germline V gene, CDR1 is SGHDT and CDR2 is YYEEEE. Trimming cost V 2 bases and J 5 bases, with 10 bases left between them. CDR3 length: 13 residues.

The chain employs TRBV15 and TRBJ1-5; possible D gene TRBD1, 5 bases. CDR1 and CDR2 (germline): LNHNV, YYDKDF (reference sequence). V was shortened by 0 bases and J by 5 bases, with 11 bases between the two germline ends. This CDR3 is 15 amino acids long. CDR3 coding DNA: TGTGCCACCAGCAGAGATTCGGGGGGGGATCAGCCCCAGCATTTT. Protein: CATSRDSGGDQPQHF.

This clonotype has a count of ten or more. The rearrangement links TRBV11-2 to TRBJ2-3; D call uncertain. This CDR3 region has 11 residues. CDR1 is SGHAT, CDR2 FQNNGV, per germline. The V end lost 2 bases, the J end lost 6 bases, and 3 bases lay between the germline ends. CDR3 amino acids: CASSLRDTQYF. The CDR3 DNA follows: TGTGCCAGCAGCTTACGGGATACGCAGTATTTT.

By share, this clonotype ranks as medium-sized. The V and J genes are TRBV7-2 and TRBJ2-5; D may be TRBD2 (7 bases). Per germline, CDR1 SGHTA and CDR2 FQGNSA. There are 15 residues in the CDR3. Deletions cut 6 bases from V and 3 bases from J, with 17 bases between. The CDR3 coding sequence is TGTGCCAGCAGGACGGGCGGGGGCAGGGAAGAGACCCAGTACTTC. Amino acid sequence: CASRTGGGREETQYF. The complete variable domain, with remaining parts taken from reference TRBV7-2 and TRBJ2-5, reads GAGVSQSPSNKVTEKGKDVELRCDPISGHTALYWYRQSLGQGLEFLIYFQGNSAPDKSGLPSDRFSAERTGGSVSTLTIQRTQQEDSAVYLCASRTGGGREETQYFGPGTRLLVL.

To note about this clonotype: The junction does not match germline at one end; this may be a read error. The chain employs TRBV6-5 and TRBJ1-1; D is possibly TRBD1 (5 bases). The CDR3 is 13 amino acids. Germline CDR1 MNHEY, CDR2 SVGAGI. CDR3 in DNA: TGTGCCAGCACGCGTGGGGCTCCCACTGAAGCTTCCTTT. Protein sequence: CASTRGAPTEASF.

The sample holds a few counts of this clonotype. The V gene is TRBV2, the J gene TRBJ2-1; D possibly corresponds to TRBD2 (5 bases). This CDR3 has 15 residues. V lost 3 bases to trimming and J lost 5 bases, with 14 bases between them. Per germline, CDR1 SNHLY and CDR2 FYNNEI. The DNA of the CDR3 is TGTGCCAGCAGTGAGCAGGAGGTCGGGAACAATGAGCAGTTCTTC. It codes for CASSEQEVGNNEQFF.

This clonotype was seen only a few times. This chain joins TRBV19 and TRBJ2-5; 10 bases line up with TRBD1. CDR1 is LNHDA, CDR2 SQIVND, per germline (reference sequence). This CDR3 has 14 residues. Losses at the gene ends were 4 bases for V and 4 bases for J; bases not matched to a gene: 3. The CDR3 DNA reads as TGTGCCAGTAGTAGCGACAGGGGGCCAGAGACCCAGTACTTC. This sequence encodes CASSSDRGPETQYF.

The rearrangement joins TRBV20-1 to TRBJ2-1, with TRBD2 identical over 12 bases. This CDR3 comprises 14 residues. V trimming: 6 bases; J trimming: 8 bases; junction bases outside the gene matches: 8. Germline CDR1 DFQATT, CDR2 SNEGSKA (reference sequence). CDR3: CSAELTSGRYEQFF. The CDR3 nucleotides read TGCAGTGCAGAATTGACTAGCGGGAGATATGAGCAGTTCTTC.

The J gene is TRBJ2-2, the V gene TRBV14; D unresolved. This CDR3 comprises 14 residues. Trimming took 0 bases from V and 6 from J, leaving 8 bases between them. The germline CDR1 and CDR2 sequences are SGHDN and FVKESK. This chain's CDR3 is CASSQDLIAGELFF. DNA of the CDR3: TGTGCCAGCAGCCAAGATCTTATAGCCGGGGAGCTGTTTTTT.

A remark on this clonotype: As the CDR3 is not closed by the conserved phenylalanine or tryptophan, this likely results from a read error. The chain recombines TRBV9 with TRBJ1-3, with D possibly being TRBD1 (5 bases). The CDR3 extends over 15 amino acids. From germline, CDR1 is SGDLS and CDR2 YYNGEE. Trimming pared 4 bases from V and 3 bases from J, leaving 14 bases between. CDR3 sequence: CASSTGTPFGNTIYL. The CDR3 bases are TGTGCCAGCAGCACCGGGACCCCCTTTGGAAACACCATATATTTG.

The chain is built from TRBV28 and TRBJ2-1; 10 bases line up with TRBD2. This CDR3 has 15 residues. The germline gives CDR1 MDHEN, CDR2 SYDVKM. V lost 7 bases and J lost 4; bases outside the gene matches: 7. The CDR3 sequence is CASNKREGGYNEQFF. CDR3 in DNA: TGTGCCAGCAACAAGCGGGAGGGTGGTTACAATGAGCAGTTCTTC.

This rearrangement joins TRBV10-3 to TRBJ2-5, with D possibly TRBD1 on 6 matching bases. Germline values: CDR1 ENHRY, CDR2 SYGVKD. This CDR3 is 14 amino acids long. The V end was cut by 6 bases, the J end by 2 bases, with 13 bases between. The CDR3 here is CAIRPQQGQETQYF. The DNA of the CDR3 is TGTGCCATCAGGCCTCAACAGGGACAAGAGACCCAGTACTTC.